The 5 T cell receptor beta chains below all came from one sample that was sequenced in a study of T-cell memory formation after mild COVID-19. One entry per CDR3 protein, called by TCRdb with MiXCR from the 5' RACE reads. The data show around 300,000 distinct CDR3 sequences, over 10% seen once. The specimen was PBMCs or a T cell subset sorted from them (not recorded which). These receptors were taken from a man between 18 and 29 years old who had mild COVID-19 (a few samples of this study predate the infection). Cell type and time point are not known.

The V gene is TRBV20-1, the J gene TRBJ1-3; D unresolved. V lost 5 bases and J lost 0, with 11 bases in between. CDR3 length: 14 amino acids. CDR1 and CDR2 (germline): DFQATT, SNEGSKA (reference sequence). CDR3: CSAGRHLSGNTIYF. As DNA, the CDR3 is TGCAGTGCTGGCCGACATCTCTCTGGAAACACCATATATTTT.

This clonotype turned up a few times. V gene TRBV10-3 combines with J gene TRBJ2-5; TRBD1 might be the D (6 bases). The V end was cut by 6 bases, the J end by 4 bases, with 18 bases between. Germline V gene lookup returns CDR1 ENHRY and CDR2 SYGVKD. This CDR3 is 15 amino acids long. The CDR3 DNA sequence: TGTGCCATCAGCCCCCAGGGGTTTGGTGCAGAGACCCAGTACTTC. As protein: CAISPQGFGAETQYF.

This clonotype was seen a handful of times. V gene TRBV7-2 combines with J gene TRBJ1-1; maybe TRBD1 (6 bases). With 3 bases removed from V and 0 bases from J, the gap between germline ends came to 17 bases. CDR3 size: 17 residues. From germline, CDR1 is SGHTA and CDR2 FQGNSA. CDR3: CASSFLMGQRMNTEAFF. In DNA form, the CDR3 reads TGTGCCAGCAGCTTTTTAATGGGACAACGCATGAACACTGAAGCTTTCTTT.

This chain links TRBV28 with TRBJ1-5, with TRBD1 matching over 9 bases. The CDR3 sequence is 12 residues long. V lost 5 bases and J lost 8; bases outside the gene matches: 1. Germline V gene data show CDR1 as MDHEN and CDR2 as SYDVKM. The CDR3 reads CASSRTGEPQHF. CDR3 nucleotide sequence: TGTGCCAGCAGTAGGACAGGGGAGCCCCAGCATTTT.

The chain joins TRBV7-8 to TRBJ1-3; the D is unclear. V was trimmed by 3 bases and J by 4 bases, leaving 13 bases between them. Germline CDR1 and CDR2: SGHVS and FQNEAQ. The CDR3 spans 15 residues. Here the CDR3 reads CASSFSQVSGNTIYF. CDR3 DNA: TGTGCCAGCAGCTTCTCCCAGGTGTCAGGAAACACCATATATTTT.